Below, one TCR beta chain is given with its context. The V gene's germline CDR1 is DFQATT and CDR2 SNEGSKA (reference sequence). This CDR3 comprises 13 residues. The J segment lost 9 bases and the V segment lost 6 bases, leaving 10 bases of the junction unmatched. The source of the sample is a study of blood T cell repertoires in COVID-19. The overall study: Acute and convalescent COVID-19 samples came from the United States, Italy and Spain. In each case, the material was cDNA or gDNA derived from T cells, B-cell-depleted T cells, or PBMCs.

During active infection, Seattle patients enrolled and were then monitored through disease. Under the authors' procedure: Reference gene primer amplification gave estimated nucleated cell counts. Using immunoSEQ multiplex PCR, the repertoire was profiled, and TCRdb retains in-frame clones only, with some absent. V and J calls and clone size are copied from that table; D and trimming were computed from the DNA. This table has 250,000 or so clones, about 91% appearing once. The V and J genes are TRBV20-1 and TRBJ2-3; 9 positions agree with TRBD2. Specimen: peripheral blood. This sequence was found in a woman in her twenties or thirties with COVID-19, enrolled during active disease. CDR3 residues: CSASSGGQITQYF. The CDR3 DNA is TGCAGTGCCAGTAGCGGGGGCCAAATAACGCAGTATTTT.